Reported below is one T cell receptor beta chain. These data come from a study of blood T cell repertoires in COVID-19. Study as a whole: Sources were T cells, B-cell-depleted T cells, or PBMCs; the material itself was cDNA or gDNA.

How the authors handled the data: Estimation of nucleated cell counts relied on the amplification of reference gene primers. Only in-frame clones appear in the TCRdb table, and some are missing; sequencing was by immunoSEQ multiplex PCR. That table supplies the V and J calls and clone size; D and trimming were determined from the DNA. There are approximately 270,000 clones in the sample; roughly nine tenths occur only once, and about 8.8% lies in the top ten. This CDR3 is 15 amino acids long. Germline V gene sequence: CDR1 MNHEY, CDR2 SVGAGI. Trimming removed 6 bases from V and 4 bases from J; junction bases left unmatched: 8.

The chain is built from TRBV6-5 and TRBJ1-2; 10 positions agree with TRBD1. Sample: peripheral blood. The TCR was taken from a man between 40 and 49 years old with active or convalescent COVID-19. In nucleotides, the CDR3 is TGTGCCAGCAGCCACGGGACAGGGGAAGGCTATGGCTACACCTTC. Residues: CASSHGTGEGYGYTF.